The 20 T cell receptor beta chains in this list originate from one sample, sequenced in a study of T cells in women clearing cervical HPV infection. Repertoires were generated with immunoSEQ multiplex PCR, while TCRdb's copy carries only in-frame clones and drops some. The table lists tens of thousands of clones. Sequenced input: blood buffy coat. The receptors come from a woman between 18 and 69 years old with a cervical HPV16 infection that either progressed to CIN3+ or cleared (not recorded which).

Remarks on this clone: The read stops 3 residues short of the end of the CDR3; the missing end is completed from the germline J gene. This chain uses TRBV7-9 with TRBJ2-7, with 9 nucleotides matching TRBD1. Trimming at V came to 5 bases and at J to 2 bases, leaving 4 bases not matched to a gene. Germline loops: CDR1 SEHNR, CDR2 FQNEAQ (reference sequence). CDR3 length: 14 amino acids. This chain's CDR3 is CASSIDRGTYEQYF. The covered CDR3 bases are TGTGCCAGCAGCATCGACAGGGGGACCTACGAG. Looking up the rest from reference TRBV7-9 and TRBJ2-7 gives the full variable domain: DTGVSQNPRHKITKRGQNVTFRCDPISEHNRLYWYRQTLGQGPEFLTYFQNEAQLEKSRLLSDRFSAERPKGSFSTLEIQRTEQGDSAMYLCASSIDRGTYEQYFGPGTRLTVT.

Note on this clone: Coverage ceases 3 residues before the CDR3 finishes, and the germline J gene fills in the end. The V and J genes are TRBV7-6 and TRBJ2-7; 7 bases fit TRBD1. The ends lost 4 bases at V and 5 bases at J; junction bases unmatched: 14. The CDR3 has 16 residues. Germline lookup yields CDR1 SGHVS and CDR2 FNYEAQ. The DNA read from the CDR3 is TGTGCCAGCAGCTCAGGAGACAGGGTAATTGAGAACGAG. Amino acid sequence: CASSSGDRVIENE. The whole CDR3 protein is CASSSGDRVIENEQYF.

Turning to this clone: With the read ending 3 residues before the CDR3 end, the germline J gene is used to fill in that end. The chain links TRBV6-2 or TRBV6-3 to TRBJ1-2; 7 positions agree with TRBD1. V was clipped by 4 bases and J by 6 bases; unmatched bases: 2. This CDR3 comprises 12 residues. The germline V gene has CDR1 MNHEY and CDR2 SVGEGT. CDR3 in amino acids: CASSWDRNGYTF. CDR3 bases read: TGTGCCAGCAGTTGGGACAGAAATGGC.

Comment on this clone: The read is 3 residues too short to cover the CDR3 end, so that end is filled in from the germline J gene. The chain is built from TRBV2 and TRBJ2-3, with D tentatively TRBD2 (5 bases). Germline V gene lookup returns CDR1 SNHLY and CDR2 FYNNEI. The CDR3 covers 14 residues. The CDR3 sequence: CASSDRGSNQPQYF. The part of the CDR3 DNA that was read is TGTGCCAGCAGCGATCGGGGATCCAATCAGCCG.

For this clone: The read gets to within 3 residues of the CDR3 end, and the germline J gene fills in the rest. The chain carries TRBV5-1 and TRBJ2-5; 9 nucleotides match TRBD1. V was clipped by 3 bases and J by 5 bases; unmatched bases: 8. The CDR3 sequence is 15 residues long. Germline V gene sequence: CDR1 SGHRS, CDR2 YFSETQ. CDR3 DNA, as far as it was read: TGCGCCAGCAGCTCCGCAGGACAGGGGCGGGAGACC. This gives the protein CASSSAGQGRET. The full-length CDR3 reads as CASSSAGQGRETQYF. The whole variable domain, remainder taken from reference TRBV5-1 and TRBJ2-5, is KAGVTQTPRYLIKTRGQQVTLSCSPISGHRSVSWYQQTPGQGLQFLFEYFSETQRNKGNFPGRFSGRQFSNSRSEMNVSTLELGDSALYLCASSSAGQGRETQYFGPGTRLLVL.

Points on this clone: The read stops 3 residues short of the end of the CDR3; the missing end is completed from the germline J gene. The V and J genes are TRBV2 and TRBJ1-1, with D unclear. V lost 7 bases, J lost 2 bases, and 14 bases lay in between. CDR1 is SNHLY, CDR2 FYNNEI, per germline. The CDR3 has 14 residues. Incomplete CDR3 DNA: TGTGCCAGCATCGGGTGGAACGGAAACACTGAA. This codes for CASIGWNGNTE. The full CDR3 is CASIGWNGNTEAFF.

Turning to this clone: The read ends 3 residues shy of where the CDR3 ends; the end is completed using the germline J gene. The J gene is TRBJ1-1, the V gene TRBV2; no reliable D call. The CDR3 contains 12 residues. Trimming took off 11 bases at V and 4 bases at J, with 14 bases between the two ends. Germline-derived CDR1 and CDR2 are SNHLY and FYNNEI. The CDR3 protein is CAAGRESTEAFF. The covered CDR3 bases are TGTGCCGCGGGGAGGGAGAGCACTGAA.

Note on this clone: The read stops 3 residues short of the end of the CDR3; the missing end is completed from the germline J gene. This sequence joins TRBV18 and TRBJ2-1; 8 nucleotides align to TRBD1. V was clipped by 4 bases and J by 7 bases; unmatched bases: 15. Germline CDR1 and CDR2: KGHSH and LQKENI. CDR3 length: 17 amino acids. CDR3 region: CASSRGTGGIGINEQFF. Partial CDR3 DNA: TGTGCCAGCTCACGTGGGACAGGAGGGATTGGAATAAATGAG.

To note about this clone: The CDR3 end falls 3 residues outside the read, so it is completed with the germline J gene. This chain connects TRBV7-3 to TRBJ2-6; 7 nucleotides align to TRBD1. The CDR3 has 15 residues. J lost 3 bases, V lost 5 bases, and 4 bases had no gene match. The V gene's germline CDR1 is SGHTA and CDR2 FQGTGA. Partial CDR3 DNA: TGTGCCAGCAGCCAACAGGGGAGTGGGGCCAACGTC. Amino acid sequence: CASSQQGSGANV. In full, the CDR3 reads CASSQQGSGANVLTF. The full variable domain, completed using reference TRBV7-3 and TRBJ2-6, is GAGVSQTPSNKVTEKGKYVELRCDPISGHTALYWYRQSLGQGPEFLIYFQGTGAADDSGLPNDRFFAVRPEGSVSTLKIQRTERGDSAVYLCASSQQGSGANVLTFGAGSRLTVL.

As for this clone: Coverage ceases 3 residues before the CDR3 finishes, and the germline J gene fills in the end. The chain employs TRBV12-3 or TRBV12-4 and TRBJ2-7, with D possibly being TRBD2 (6 bases). Trimming shortened V by 3 bases and J by 1 base, and 13 bases separated the two germline ends. The CDR3 loop spans 15 amino acids. The CDR3 spells CASSFGGLRSYEQYF. CDR3 DNA, as far as it was read: TGTGCCAGCAGTTTTGGGGGGTTACGGTCCTACGAG.

Regarding this clone: The read ends 3 residues before the CDR3 terminus; that terminus is restored from the germline J gene. The chain couples TRBV5-6 to TRBJ2-7; 10 bases align to TRBD2. V lost 0 bases and J lost 3; bases outside the gene matches: 3. The CDR3 consists of 15 residues. Germline CDR1 and CDR2: SGHDT and YYEEEE. CDR3 DNA (partial): TGTGCCAGCAGCTTGGTTCTAGCGGGAGACTACGAG. Translated, it gives CASSLVLAGDYE. The whole CDR3 sequence reads CASSLVLAGDYEQYF.

A note on this clone: The CDR3 end is not reached by the read, which stops 3 residues before it; the germline J gene fills it in. The chain couples TRBV28 to TRBJ1-5; possible D gene TRBD1, 5 bases. This CDR3 region has 15 residues. Trimming removed 2 bases from V and 6 bases from J, with 14 bases in between. Germline V gene lookup returns CDR1 MDHEN and CDR2 SYDVKM. This CDR3 reads CASSLGQGRRQPQHF. The part of the CDR3 DNA that was read is TGTGCCAGCAGTTTAGGGCAGGGCAGGCGTCAGCCC.

About this clone itself: Read data end 3 residues before the CDR3 end; the end is taken from the germline J gene. The V gene is TRBV5-4, the J gene TRBJ2-7; TRBD2 matches at 7 bases. Germline lookup yields CDR1 SGHNT and CDR2 YYREEE (reference sequence). V was pared by 0 bases and J by 6 bases, with 12 bases of the junction left unmatched. The CDR3 covers 16 residues. CDR3 sequence: CASSLGGGVRVSEQYF. The sequenced part of the CDR3 DNA is TGTGCCAGCAGCTTGGGGGGGGGAGTGAGGGTATCCGAG.

As to this clone: The read finishes 3 residues shy of the CDR3 end, and the germline J gene is used to complete it. The chain links TRBV29-1 to TRBJ2-1; no reliable D call. V was pared by 4 bases and J by 6 bases, with 16 bases between. The germline CDR1 and CDR2 sequences are SQVTM and ANQGSEA. The CDR3 is 14 residues long. This CDR3 is CSVAETDRINEQFF. The sequenced CDR3 bases are TGCAGCGTTGCGGAGACTGACCGTATCAATGAG.

For this clone: The read stops 3 residues short of the end of the CDR3; the missing end is completed from the germline J gene. The chain links TRBV20-1 to TRBJ1-4, with D unresolved. The CDR3 has 14 residues. Trimming pared 7 bases from V and 0 bases from J, leaving 12 bases between. Germline V lookup: CDR1 DFQATT, CDR2 SNEGSKA (reference sequence). The CDR3 here is CSVPNRATNEKLFF. The part of the CDR3 DNA that was read is TGCAGTGTCCCCAACCGGGCAACTAATGAAAAA.

In regard to this clone: The read gets to within 3 residues of the CDR3 end, and the germline J gene fills in the rest. V gene TRBV7-8 combines with J gene TRBJ1-1, with D possibly matching TRBD1 (5 bases). CDR1 is SGHVS, CDR2 FQNEAQ, per germline. The CDR3 extends over 17 amino acids. The V and J ends lost 1 base and 1 base respectively, with 16 bases between them. CDR3 residues: CASSLVQPGLRNTEAFF. Partial CDR3 DNA: TGTGCCAGCAGCTTAGTGCAACCGGGACTGAGGAACACTGAA.

Remarks on this clone: The read terminates 3 residues ahead of where the CDR3 ends, so the germline J gene completes it. The J gene is TRBJ2-1, the V gene TRBV10-1; a possible D gene is TRBD2 (6 bases). This CDR3 has 15 amino acids. The V end lost 0 bases, the J end lost 7 bases, and 13 bases lay between the germline ends. Germline values: CDR1 WNHNN, CDR2 SYGVQD (reference sequence). The covered CDR3 bases are TGCGCCAGCAGTGAGTCCACCGCGGGGAAGAATGAG. Its translation: CASSESTAGKNE. Given in full, the CDR3 is CASSESTAGKNEQFF.

Concerning this clone: The read terminates 3 residues ahead of where the CDR3 ends, so the germline J gene completes it. The chain links TRBV18 to TRBJ2-5; TRBD1 agrees at 7 bases. The length of the CDR3 is 14 residues. With 8 bases clipped from V and 5 bases from J, the junction kept 11 bases outside the gene matches. Germline CDR1 KGHSH, CDR2 LQKENI. The part of the CDR3 DNA that was read is TGTGCCAGCCATCGGACAGTCAGGGGGGAGACC. Translation gives CASHRTVRGET. The CDR3 in its entirety is CASHRTVRGETQYF.

Worth noting for this clone: The read comes to an end 3 residues before the CDR3 does, leaving the germline J gene to fill in the end. The chain employs TRBV5-1 and TRBJ1-1; 7 bases map to TRBD1. Germline-derived CDR1 and CDR2 are SGHRS and YFSETQ. After removal of 5 bases from V and 0 bases from J, the junction contained 4 bases not matched to a gene. The CDR3 length is 14 residues. The chain's CDR3 is CASRQGQMNTEAFF. CDR3 DNA (partial): TGCGCCAGCAGACAGGGACAGATGAACACTGAA.

As for this clone: The read terminates 3 residues before the CDR3 end, so the remaining end is supplied by the germline J gene. The chain joins TRBV7-7 to TRBJ2-5; 8 positions match TRBD2. Per germline, CDR1 SSHAT and CDR2 FNYEAQ (reference sequence). Unmatched junction bases numbered 8, after V lost 5 bases and J lost 3 bases. CDR3 length equals 15 residues. CDR3 loop: CASSPGGIEEETQYF. The part of the CDR3 DNA that was read is TGTGCCAGCAGCCCGGGGGGGATTGAAGAAGAGACC. The full variable domain, its missing parts supplied by reference TRBV7-7 and TRBJ2-5, is GAGVSQSPRYKVTKRGQDVTLRCDPISSHATLYWYQQALGQGPEFLTYFNYEAQPDKSGLPSDRFSAERPEGSISTLTIQRTEQRDSAMYRCASSPGGIEEETQYFGPGTRLLVL.